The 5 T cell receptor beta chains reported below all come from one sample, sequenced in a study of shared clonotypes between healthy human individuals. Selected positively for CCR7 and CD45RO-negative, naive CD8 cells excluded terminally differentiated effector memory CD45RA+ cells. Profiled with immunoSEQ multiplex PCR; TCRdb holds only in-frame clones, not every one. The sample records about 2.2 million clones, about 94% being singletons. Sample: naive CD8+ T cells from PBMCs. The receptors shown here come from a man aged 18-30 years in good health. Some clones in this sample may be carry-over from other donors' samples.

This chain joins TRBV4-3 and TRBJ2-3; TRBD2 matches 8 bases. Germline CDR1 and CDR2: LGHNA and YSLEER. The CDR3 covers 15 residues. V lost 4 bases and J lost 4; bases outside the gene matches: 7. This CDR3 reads CASSLRLARPDTQYF. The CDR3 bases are TGCGCCAGCAGCCTACGACTAGCGAGGCCAGATACGCAGTATTTT.

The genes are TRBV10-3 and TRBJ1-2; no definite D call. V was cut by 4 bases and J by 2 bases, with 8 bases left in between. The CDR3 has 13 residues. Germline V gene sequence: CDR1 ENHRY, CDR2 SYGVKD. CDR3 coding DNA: TGTGCCATCAGTGCGGACGGAAACTATGGCTACACCTTC. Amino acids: CAISADGNYGYTF.

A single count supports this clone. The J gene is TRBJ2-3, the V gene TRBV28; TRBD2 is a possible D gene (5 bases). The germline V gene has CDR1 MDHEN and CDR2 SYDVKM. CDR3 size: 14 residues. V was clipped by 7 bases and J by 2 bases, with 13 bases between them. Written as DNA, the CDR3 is TGTGCCAGCACGGGAACACTCAACACAGATACGCAGTATTTT. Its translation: CASTGTLNTDTQYF.

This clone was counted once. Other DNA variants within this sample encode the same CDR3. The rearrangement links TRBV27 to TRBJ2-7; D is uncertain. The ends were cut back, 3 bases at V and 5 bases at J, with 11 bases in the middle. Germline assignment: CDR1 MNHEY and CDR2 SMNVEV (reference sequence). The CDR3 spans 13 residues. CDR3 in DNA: TGTGCCAGCAGTTTGTCACGCCTTAACGAGCAGTACTTC. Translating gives CASSLSRLNEQYF.

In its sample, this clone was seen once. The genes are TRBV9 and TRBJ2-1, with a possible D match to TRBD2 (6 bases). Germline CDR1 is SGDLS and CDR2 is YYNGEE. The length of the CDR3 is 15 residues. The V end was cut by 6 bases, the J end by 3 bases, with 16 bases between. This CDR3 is CASTVGLAYYNEQFF. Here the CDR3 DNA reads TGTGCCAGCACGGTGGGGCTAGCGTACTACAATGAGCAGTTCTTC.